The clone carrying this TCR beta chain was found many times. Its antigen is as yet unknown. The use of a sample-barcoded 5' primer and a J-beta primer mix characterized a second PCR of about 7 to 12 cycles. In TCRdb, the 5' RACE reads were re-called with MiXCR into one record per CDR3 protein. The sample carries 1.5 million to 2 million distinct CDR3 sequences, approximately 28% recorded once. Staff drew ten milliliters of peripheral blood from each donor. Total RNA, at least 5.5 micrograms per sample, came from PBMCs. This record belongs to a study of blood T cells in healthy people across ages. Study-wide results and caveats: The study regarded diversity estimates from one million T cells as underestimates. Observed TCR beta diversity per million T cells went down as age went up. This fall followed a roughly linear course with age.

CDR1 is SGHRS and CDR2 is YFSETQ in the germline V gene. There are 14 residues in the CDR3. Trimming left V 4 bases short and J 3 bases short, with 13 bases between. The sample taken for sequencing was blood. This chain links TRBV5-1 with TRBJ1-2, with D maybe TRBD1 (6 bases). The receptor comes from a woman in her 30s in good health. The CDR3 sequence: CASSGEQGDYGYTF. The CDR3 nucleotides are TGCGCCAGCAGCGGGGAACAGGGAGACTATGGCTACACCTTC.